The 18 T cell receptor beta chains below all came from one sample that was sequenced in a study of T-cell reconstitution after alpha-beta-depleted transplantation in children. A TCRbeta library incorporating unique molecular identifiers was prepared. Each CDR3 protein is one row after TCRdb ran MiXCR on the PCR reads. The sample has some 830,000 distinct CDR3 sequences, around 15% seen once. The sample in question was PBMCs, mostly from graft donor cells, obtained 360 days after TCRalphabeta/CD19-depleted stem cell transplant. These receptor sequences come from a male patient younger than 18 who had a stem cell transplant for acute lymphoblastic leukemia, so the T cells may come from the graft donor.

V is TRBV6-1 and J is TRBJ1-2, with 9 positions matching TRBD1. Germline V CDR1 and CDR2: MNHNS, SASEGT. After removal of 5 bases from V and 2 bases from J, the junction contained 6 bases not matched to a gene. The length of the CDR3 is 15 residues. CDR3 loop: CASSKPGQGNYGYTF. The DNA for the CDR3 is TGTGCCAGCAGTAAACCTGGACAGGGGAACTATGGCTACACCTTC.

The chain employs TRBV6-4 and TRBJ2-3, with D unresolved. In germline, CDR1 is MRHNA, CDR2 SNTAGT. The CDR3 spans 14 residues. V lost 0 bases and J lost 0, with 4 bases in between. The DNA of the CDR3 is TGTGCCAGCAGTGACTCTGTAAGCACAGATACGCAGTATTTT. This gives the protein CASSDSVSTDTQYF.

This clonotype showed up just a few times. The chain employs TRBV12-3 or TRBV12-4 and TRBJ2-2; tentatively, D is TRBD2 (5 bases). This CDR3 is 14 amino acids long. The V end lost 7 bases, the J end lost 4 bases, and 13 bases lay between the germline ends. The CDR3 spells CASIGLLPTGELFF. The CDR3 DNA reads TGTGCCAGCATCGGACTTCTCCCCACCGGGGAGCTGTTTTTT.

This clonotype was seen only a few times. This rearrangement joins TRBV29-1 to TRBJ2-6; D remains unclear. V was shortened by 8 bases and J by 0 bases, with 8 bases between the two germline ends. The CDR3 covers 13 residues. CDR1 and CDR2 from the germline V gene are SQVTM and ANQGSEA. The CDR3, as DNA: TGCAGCACCGCGTTCTCTGGGGCCAACGTCCTGACTTTC. It yields the protein CSTAFSGANVLTF.

This clonotype occurred a few times. The chain uses TRBV27 and TRBJ1-5; tentatively, D is TRBD1 (5 bases). Germline CDR1 MNHEY, CDR2 SMNVEV (reference sequence). The V and J ends lost 5 bases and 2 bases respectively, with 16 bases between them. The CDR3 is 16 residues long. The DNA for the CDR3 is TGTGCCAGCAGTACCTGGGGGGTTTTGGGCAATCAGCCCCAGCATTTT. This sequence encodes CASSTWGVLGNQPQHF.

The rearrangement uses TRBV12-3 or TRBV12-4 and TRBJ2-3; perhaps TRBD1 as D (5 bases). V dropped 6 bases and J dropped 4 bases, with 11 bases sitting between them. CDR3 length equals 13 residues. The CDR3 loop is CASRKKGADTQYF. CDR3 in DNA: TGTGCCAGCAGAAAGAAAGGGGCAGATACGCAGTATTTT.

This chain uses TRBV27 with TRBJ2-1; 11 positions agree with TRBD2. The CDR3 is 14 residues long. Germline trimming cut 8 bases from V and 4 bases from J; bases unmatched to any gene: 4. Germline-derived CDR1 and CDR2 are MNHEY and SMNVEV (reference sequence). CDR3 in amino acids: CASGWTSGYNEQFF. As DNA, the CDR3 is TGTGCCAGCGGCTGGACTAGCGGGTACAATGAGCAGTTCTTC.

For this clonotype: Being one base from a much bigger clone, this may be a read error. V gene TRBV20-1 combines with J gene TRBJ2-3, with unresolved D. This CDR3 has 17 amino acids. CDR1 is DFQATT and CDR2 is SNEGSKA in the germline V gene (reference sequence). CDR3 protein: CCARDALEARWSDTQYF. The CDR3 DNA reads as TGCTGTGCTAGAGATGCGCTAGAGGCGCGATGGTCAGATACGCAGTATTTT.

This clonotype was recorded at least ten times. The CDR3 spells CASSPTQGLYEQYF. CDR3 nucleotide sequence: TGTGCCAGCAGTCCAACTCAGGGTCTCTACGAGCAGTACTTC. The chain links TRBV27 to TRBJ2-7, with D possibly TRBD1 on 5 matching bases. V gave up 5 bases and J gave up 3 bases, with 14 bases separating them. CDR3 length: 14 residues. Germline assignment: CDR1 MNHEY and CDR2 SMNVEV (reference sequence).

The CDR3 reads CASSLVYRNTEAFF. Written as DNA, the CDR3 is TGTGCCAGCAGCTTGGTCTACAGGAACACTGAAGCTTTCTTT. The gene calls are TRBV5-5 and TRBJ1-1; D is unclear. V was cut by 0 bases and J by 1 base, with 7 bases left in between. This CDR3 comprises 14 residues. Germline V gene data show CDR1 as SGHKS and CDR2 as YYEKEE (reference sequence).

This clonotype was recorded once. The rearrangement joins TRBV7-8 to TRBJ1-4; 7 bases match TRBD1. The CDR3 sequence is 15 residues long. Trimming removed 3 bases from V and 3 bases from J; junction bases left unmatched: 4. Germline V gene lookup returns CDR1 SGHVS and CDR2 FQNEAQ. For the CDR3, the DNA is TGTGCCAGCAGCTTCACAGGGGCACCTAATGAAAAACTGTTTTTT. Translated: CASSFTGAPNEKLFF. Full variable domain (remainder filled in from reference TRBV7-8 and TRBJ1-4): GAGVSQSPRYKVAKRGQDVALRCDPISGHVSLFWYQQALGQGPEFLTYFQNEAQLDKSGLPSDRFFAERPEGSVSTLKIQRTQQEDSAVYLCASSFTGAPNEKLFFGSGTQLSVL.

This clonotype was detected many times. The chain carries TRBV19 and TRBJ2-1; 11 bases map to TRBD2. The junction had 5 bases not matched to a gene; V was cut back by 5 bases and J by 5 bases. This CDR3 contains 15 residues. Germline lookup yields CDR1 LNHDA and CDR2 SQIVND (reference sequence). The CDR3 DNA reads TGTGCCAGTAGTCTAACTAGCGGGAGTAACAATGAGCAGTTCTTC. Its protein product is CASSLTSGSNNEQFF.

The chain links TRBV15 to TRBJ2-7, with a possible D match to TRBD1 (6 bases). The germline V gene has CDR1 LNHNV and CDR2 YYDKDF (reference sequence). The CDR3 loop spans 13 amino acids. The V gene lost 4 bases and the J gene lost 3 bases, with 10 bases spanning the gap. CDR3 region: CATSKQGGYEQYF. CDR3 sequence (DNA): TGTGCCACCAGCAAACAGGGCGGCTACGAGCAGTACTTC.

This clonotype was detected many times. The chain recombines TRBV11-1 with TRBJ2-5; 13 positions agree with TRBD2. The length of the CDR3 is 18 residues. Losses at the gene ends were 5 bases for V and 2 bases for J; bases not matched to a gene: 11. CDR1 and CDR2 (germline): SGHAT, FQDESV (reference sequence). The CDR3 DNA reads TGTGCCAGCAGCCTAAGGACTAGCGGGAGAGGTCGACAAGAGACCCAGTACTTC. This encodes CASSLRTSGRGRQETQYF.

V gene TRBV4-2 combines with J gene TRBJ2-1; 11 bases fit TRBD1. The germline CDR1 and CDR2 sequences are LGHNA and YNFKEQ. V gave up 5 bases and J gave up 9 bases; unmatched junction bases: 6. This CDR3 region has 14 residues. In DNA form, the CDR3 reads TGTGCCAGCAGCGGACGGACAGGGGGCGCTGAGCAGTTCTTC. Translated, it gives CASSGRTGGAEQFF.

V usage is TRBV6-4 and J usage is TRBJ2-3; D is unclear. CDR1 MRHNA and CDR2 SNTAGT come from the germline V gene. CDR3 size: 14 residues. With 3 bases removed from V and 5 bases from J, the gap between germline ends came to 12 bases. CDR3 DNA: TGTGCCAGCAGTGATCCCAACCCCGAAGATACGCAGTATTTT. Protein: CASSDPNPEDTQYF.

Here the CDR3 DNA reads TGTGCCAGCAGCCCAACCGTAGCAGGGACCTACGAGCAGTACTTC. It specifies CASSPTVAGTYEQYF. The chain links TRBV7-6 to TRBJ2-7; maybe TRBD1 (5 bases). This CDR3 contains 15 residues. Trimming removed 5 bases at V and 2 bases at J, with 16 bases between. CDR1 is SGHVS and CDR2 is FNYEAQ in the germline V gene.

This clonotype was seen more than once but under ten times. V gene TRBV12-3 or TRBV12-4 combines with J gene TRBJ2-6; no reliable D call. V was pared by 3 bases and J by 0 bases, with 6 bases between. The CDR3 has 15 amino acids. The DNA of the CDR3 is TGTGCCAGCAGTTTGCCGATCTCTGGGGCCAACGTCCTGACTTTC. Amino acid sequence: CASSLPISGANVLTF.